This T cell receptor (beta chain) originates from a study of shared clonotypes between healthy human individuals. The germline V gene encodes CDR1 SGHRS and CDR2 YFSETQ. The trim removed 4 bases at V and 7 bases at J, leaving 10 bases unmatched. CDR3 size: 14 residues. Sequencing was performed with immunoSEQ multiplex PCR; in TCRdb, only in-frame clones are kept and a portion is missing. Counted here are more than 1,200,000 clones, 98% occurring once; the ten biggest clones make up about 0.34%. Material: naive CD4+ T cells sorted from blood. Specified subset: CD45RA+ positively selected. The chain employs TRBV5-1 and TRBJ1-2, with 7 bases identical to TRBD1. This clonotype originated in a man aged 25-45 years in good health. DNA of the CDR3: TGCGCCAGCAGCCATGACAGGGTAGGATCTGGCTACACCTTC. It specifies CASSHDRVGSGYTF.